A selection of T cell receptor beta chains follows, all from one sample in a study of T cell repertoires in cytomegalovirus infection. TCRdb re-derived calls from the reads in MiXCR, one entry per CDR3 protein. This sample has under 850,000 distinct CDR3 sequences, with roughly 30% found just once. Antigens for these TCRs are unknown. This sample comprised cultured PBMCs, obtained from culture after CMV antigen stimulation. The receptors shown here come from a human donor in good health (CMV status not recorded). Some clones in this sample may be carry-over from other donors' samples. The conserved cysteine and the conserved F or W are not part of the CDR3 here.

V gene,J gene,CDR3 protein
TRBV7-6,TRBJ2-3,ASSLGGGASDTQY
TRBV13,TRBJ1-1,ASSWRGSMNTEAF
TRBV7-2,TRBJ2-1,ASSLTRLEDNEQF
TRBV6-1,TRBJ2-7,ASGTSPTYEQY
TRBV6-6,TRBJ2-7,ASSTIQGAQY
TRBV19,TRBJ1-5,ASGGGGYNQPQH
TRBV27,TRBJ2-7,ASRPWTSGNEQY
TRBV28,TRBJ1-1,ASSLWTMNTEAF
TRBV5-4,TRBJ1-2,ASSGGQAGGEGYT
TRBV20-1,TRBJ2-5,SAQPGDRDRETQY
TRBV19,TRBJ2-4,ASSIGPLDTRKNIQY
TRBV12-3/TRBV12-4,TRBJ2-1,ASSLEGGVGYNEQF
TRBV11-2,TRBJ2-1,ASSSRGRDEQF
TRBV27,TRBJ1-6,ASSLLGADSPLH
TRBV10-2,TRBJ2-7,ASILGDAYEQY
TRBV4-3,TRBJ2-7,ASSVGGNHEQY
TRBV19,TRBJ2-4,ASSNSGKNIQY
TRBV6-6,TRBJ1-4,ATQEVGGEKLF
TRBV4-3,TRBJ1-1,ASSRQTGVNTEAF